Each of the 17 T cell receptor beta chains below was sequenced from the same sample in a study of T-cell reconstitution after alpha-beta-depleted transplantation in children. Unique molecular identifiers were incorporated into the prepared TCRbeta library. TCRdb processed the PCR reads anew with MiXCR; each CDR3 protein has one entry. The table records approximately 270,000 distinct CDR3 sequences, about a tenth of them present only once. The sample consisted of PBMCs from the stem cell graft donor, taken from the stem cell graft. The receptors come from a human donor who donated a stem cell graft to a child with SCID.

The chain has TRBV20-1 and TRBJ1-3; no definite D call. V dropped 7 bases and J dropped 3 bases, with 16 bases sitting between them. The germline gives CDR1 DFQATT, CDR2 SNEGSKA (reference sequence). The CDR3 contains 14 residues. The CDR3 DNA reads TGCAGTGTGCCAGGACCGAACCGTGGAAACACCATATATTTT. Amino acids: CSVPGPNRGNTIYF.

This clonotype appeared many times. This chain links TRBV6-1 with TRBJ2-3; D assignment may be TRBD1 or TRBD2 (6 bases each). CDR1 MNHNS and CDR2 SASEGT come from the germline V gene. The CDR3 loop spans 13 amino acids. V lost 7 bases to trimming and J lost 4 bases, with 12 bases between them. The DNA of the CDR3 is TGTGCCAGCAATAACGGGGGCTCAGATACGCAGTATTTT. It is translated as CASNNGGSDTQYF.

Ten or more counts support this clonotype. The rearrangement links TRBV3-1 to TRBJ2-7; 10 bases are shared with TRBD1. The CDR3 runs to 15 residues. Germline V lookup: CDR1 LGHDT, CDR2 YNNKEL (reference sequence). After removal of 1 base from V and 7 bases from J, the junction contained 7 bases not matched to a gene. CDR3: CASSQGGQGMGEQYF. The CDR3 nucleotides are TGTGCCAGCAGCCAAGGGGGACAGGGGATGGGAGAGCAGTACTTC.

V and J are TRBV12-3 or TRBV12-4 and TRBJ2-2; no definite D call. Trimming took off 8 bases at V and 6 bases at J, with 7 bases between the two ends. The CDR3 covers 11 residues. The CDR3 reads CASFWAGELFF. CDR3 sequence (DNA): TGTGCCAGCTTCTGGGCCGGGGAGCTGTTTTTT.

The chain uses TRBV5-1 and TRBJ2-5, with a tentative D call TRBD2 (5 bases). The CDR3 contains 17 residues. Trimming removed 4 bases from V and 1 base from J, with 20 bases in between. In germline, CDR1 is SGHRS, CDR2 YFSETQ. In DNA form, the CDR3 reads TGCGCCAGCAGCCACGGGCAAGCCTCCGGAGGCCAAGAGACCCAGTACTTC. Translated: CASSHGQASGGQETQYF.

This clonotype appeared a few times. The CDR3 region has the DNA TGTGCCAGCAGCTTAGAATGGGGTAGATCGAACACTGAAGCTTTCTTT. Translation gives CASSLEWGRSNTEAFF. The chain has TRBV11-2 and TRBJ1-1; D call uncertain. CDR1 is SGHAT and CDR2 is FQNNGV in the germline V gene. Deletions cut 0 bases from V and 1 base from J, with 12 bases between. The CDR3 contains 16 residues.

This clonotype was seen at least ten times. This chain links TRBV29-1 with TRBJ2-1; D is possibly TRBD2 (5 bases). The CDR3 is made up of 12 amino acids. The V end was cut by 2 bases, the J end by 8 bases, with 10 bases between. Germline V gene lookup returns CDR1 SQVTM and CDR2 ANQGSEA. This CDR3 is CSVESGGDEQFF. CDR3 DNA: TGCAGCGTTGAATCCGGAGGAGATGAGCAGTTCTTC.

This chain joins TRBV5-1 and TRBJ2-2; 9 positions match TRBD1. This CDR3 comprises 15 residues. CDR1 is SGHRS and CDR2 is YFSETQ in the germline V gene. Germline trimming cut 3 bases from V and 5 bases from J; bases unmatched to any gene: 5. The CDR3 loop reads CASSSSTGGTGELFF. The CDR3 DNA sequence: TGCGCCAGCAGCTCATCGACAGGGGGAACCGGGGAGCTGTTTTTT.

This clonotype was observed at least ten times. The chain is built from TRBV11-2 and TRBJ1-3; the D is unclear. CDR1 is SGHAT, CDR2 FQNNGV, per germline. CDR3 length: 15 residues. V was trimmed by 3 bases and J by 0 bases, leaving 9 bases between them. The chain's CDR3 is CASSFTLSSGNTIYF. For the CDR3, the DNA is TGTGCCAGCAGCTTTACCTTAAGCTCTGGAAACACCATATATTTT.

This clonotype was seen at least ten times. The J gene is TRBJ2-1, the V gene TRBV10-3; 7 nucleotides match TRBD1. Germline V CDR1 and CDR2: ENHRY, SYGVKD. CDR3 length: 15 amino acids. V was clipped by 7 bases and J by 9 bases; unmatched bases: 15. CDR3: CAIMPTGSVDGEQFF. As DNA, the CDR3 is TGTGCCATCATGCCGACAGGGTCTGTTGATGGTGAGCAGTTCTTC.

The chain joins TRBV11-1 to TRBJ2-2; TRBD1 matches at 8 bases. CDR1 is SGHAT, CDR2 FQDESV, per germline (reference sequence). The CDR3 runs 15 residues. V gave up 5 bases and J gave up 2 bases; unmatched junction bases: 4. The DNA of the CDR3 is TGTGCCAGCAGCGTAACAGGGGGAAACACCGGGGAGCTGTTTTTT. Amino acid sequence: CASSVTGGNTGELFF. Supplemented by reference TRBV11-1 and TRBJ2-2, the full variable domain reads EAEVAQSPRYKITEKSQAVAFWCDPISGHATLYWYRQILGQGPELLVQFQDESVVDDSQLPKDRFSAERLKGVDSTLKIQPAELGDSAMYLCASSVTGGNTGELFFGEGSRLTVL.

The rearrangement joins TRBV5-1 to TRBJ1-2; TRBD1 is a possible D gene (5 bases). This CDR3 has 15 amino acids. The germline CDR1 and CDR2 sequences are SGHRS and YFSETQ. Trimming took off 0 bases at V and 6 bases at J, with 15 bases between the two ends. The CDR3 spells CASSLAITGSDGYTF. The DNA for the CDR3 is TGCGCCAGCAGCTTGGCTATAACAGGCTCCGATGGCTACACCTTC. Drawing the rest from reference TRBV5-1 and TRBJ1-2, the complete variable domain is KAGVTQTPRYLIKTRGQQVTLSCSPISGHRSVSWYQQTPGQGLQFLFEYFSETQRNKGNFPGRFSGRQFSNSRSEMNVSTLELGDSALYLCASSLAITGSDGYTFGSGTRLTVV.

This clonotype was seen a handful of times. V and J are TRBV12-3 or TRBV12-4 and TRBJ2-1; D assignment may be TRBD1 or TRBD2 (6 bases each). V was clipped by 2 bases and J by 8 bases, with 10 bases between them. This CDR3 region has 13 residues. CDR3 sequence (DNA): TGTGCCAGCAGTTTACAGGGGAGGTATGAGCAGTTCTTC. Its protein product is CASSLQGRYEQFF.

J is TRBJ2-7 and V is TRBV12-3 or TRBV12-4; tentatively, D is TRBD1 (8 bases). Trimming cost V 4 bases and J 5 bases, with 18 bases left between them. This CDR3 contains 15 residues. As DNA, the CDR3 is TGTGCCAGCAGTTCCTTACAGGGGGGGAAGAACGAGCAGTACTTC. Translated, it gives CASSSLQGGKNEQYF.

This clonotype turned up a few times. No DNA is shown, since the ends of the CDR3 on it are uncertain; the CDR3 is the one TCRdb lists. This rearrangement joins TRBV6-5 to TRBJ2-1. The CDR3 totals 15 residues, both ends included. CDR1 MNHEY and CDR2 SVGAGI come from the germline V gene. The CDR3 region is CASSSSTGLYNEQFF.

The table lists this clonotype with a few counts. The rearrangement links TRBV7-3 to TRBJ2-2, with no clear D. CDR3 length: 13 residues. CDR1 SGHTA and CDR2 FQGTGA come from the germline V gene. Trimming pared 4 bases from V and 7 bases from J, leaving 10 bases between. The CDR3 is CASSYALGGELFF. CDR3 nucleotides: TGTGCCAGCAGCTATGCCCTGGGCGGGGAGCTGTTTTTT.

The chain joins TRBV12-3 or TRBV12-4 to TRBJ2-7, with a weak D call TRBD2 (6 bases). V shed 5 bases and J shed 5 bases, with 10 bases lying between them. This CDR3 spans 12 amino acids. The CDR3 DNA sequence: TGTGCCAGCAGTCCGGAGGGAAACGAGCAGTACTTC. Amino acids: CASSPEGNEQYF.